This TCR beta chain is from a study of spatial heterogeneity in lung cancer. The CDR3 spans 12 residues. Germline CDR1 DFQATT, CDR2 SNEGSKA (reference sequence). Trimming cost V 7 bases and J 7 bases; bases outside gene matches: 4. Time point indicated: sample taken at primary tumor resection. Unsorted tumor, nontumor lung tissue or cryopreserved PBMC supplied the whole RNA. One entry per CDR3 protein results from TCRdb running MiXCR on the 5' RACE reads. The top ten hold 40% to 50% of the sample, which has about 45,000 distinct CDR3 sequences, approximately 10% seen once. The genes are TRBV20-1 and TRBJ1-5; the match to TRBD1 covers 10 bases. Material: PBMCs, obtained at surgery. The sequence derives from a female donor with early-stage non-small cell lung cancer. The CDR3 DNA reads as TGCAGTGTGGACAGGGGGGGACAGCCCCAGCATTTT. Translation: CSVDRGGQPQHF.